This T cell receptor beta chain was retrieved from a study of response to subunit inactivated influenza vaccine. The study's findings and limits: The study's authors posited that every seasonal influenza vaccination enlists few new T cells.

As for this clonotype: Its antigen is unknown.

With 2 bases removed from V and 1 base from J, the gap between germline ends came to 5 bases. This CDR3 spans 12 amino acids. Germline V CDR1 and CDR2: DFQATT, SNEGSKA (reference sequence). MiXCR, applied by TCRdb to the RT-PCR reads, yields one record per CDR3 protein. The table has hundreds of thousands of distinct CDR3 sequences, 15% to 17% seen once. The clonotype comes from a man aged 45 to 65 who received an inactivated influenza vaccine. The chain carries TRBV20-1 and TRBJ2-5; D gene ambiguous. This specimen consisted of PBMCs from blood, obtained roughly 12 days after vaccination. CDR3 sequence reads: CSARYGQETQYF. The CDR3 DNA reads as TGCAGTGCTAGATACGGCCAAGAGACCCAGTACTTC.